This TCR beta chain derives from a study of siplizumab effects on memory and regulatory T cells. General study results and limits: A significant reduction in alloreactive sequences traceable to unstimulated CD4+ memory cells was produced by siplizumab. The mapping of alloreactive clones to unstimulated subsets covered only a minor fraction of them. There appeared to be greater diversity in naive T cells than in memory cells, and naive T cells seemed major contributors to the alloresponse.

Assays covered 85,000 to 100,000 TCR templates per sample. This table comes from immunoSEQ multiplex PCR, and its TCRdb copy is limited to in-frame clones, with some not included. Among roughly 120,000 clones, 92% were seen once, and the ten largest hold under 0.75%. The V gene lost 0 bases and the J gene lost 5 bases, with 9 bases spanning the gap. The CDR3 is 13 amino acids. In germline, CDR1 is SGHNT, CDR2 YYREEE (reference sequence). Turning to this clone: Its antigen is unknown.

This chain joins TRBV5-4 and TRBJ2-7, with D unresolved. The specimen was Tregs sorted from blood. The receptor comes from a human donor in good health. The CDR3 protein is CASSLAPENEQYF. In DNA form, the CDR3 reads TGTGCCAGCAGCTTGGCACCCGAGAACGAGCAGTACTTC. Using reference TRBV5-4 and TRBJ2-7 for the parts outside the CDR3, the full variable domain is ETGVTQSPTHLIKTRGQQVTLRCSSQSGHNTVSWYQQALGQGPQFIFQYYREEENGRGNFPPRFSGLQFPNYSSELNVNALELDDSALYLCASSLAPENEQYFGPGTRLTVT.